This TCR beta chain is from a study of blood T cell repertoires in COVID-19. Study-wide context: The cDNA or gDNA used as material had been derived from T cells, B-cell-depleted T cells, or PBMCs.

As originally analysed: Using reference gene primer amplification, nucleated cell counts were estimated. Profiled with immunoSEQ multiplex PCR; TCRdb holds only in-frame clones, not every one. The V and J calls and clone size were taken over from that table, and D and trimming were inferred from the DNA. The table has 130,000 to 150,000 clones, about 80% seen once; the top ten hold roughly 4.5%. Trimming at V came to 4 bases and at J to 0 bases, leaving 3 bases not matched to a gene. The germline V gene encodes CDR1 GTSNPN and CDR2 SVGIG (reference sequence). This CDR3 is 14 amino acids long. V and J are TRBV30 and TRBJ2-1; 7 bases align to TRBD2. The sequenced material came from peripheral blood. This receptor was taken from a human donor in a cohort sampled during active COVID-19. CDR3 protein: CAWKRGGSYNEQFF. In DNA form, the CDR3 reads TGTGCCTGGAAGCGGGGTGGCTCCTACAATGAGCAGTTCTTC.